This T cell receptor (beta chain) was sequenced during a study of long-term antiretroviral therapy in people with HIV. Study-wide findings and caveats: Viral resistance, ART adherence and therapy changes all lacked available data.

Germline CDR1 reads LNHDA; CDR2 reads SQIVND (reference sequence). Trimming removed 1 base at V and 5 bases at J, with 11 bases between. CDR3 length equals 14 residues. This clone came up once. As yet, its antigen is unknown. Run at survey level, the immunoSEQ assay was version v3.0. Profiling relied on immunoSEQ multiplex PCR, and the TCRdb table lists in-frame clones only, not all of them. The repertoire holds tens of thousands of clones, with 60% to 85% as singletons. Here the sequenced sample was unsorted PBMCs, taken 2 years after starting antiretroviral therapy. This sequence joins TRBV19 and TRBJ2-5, with D possibly matching TRBD1 (5 bases). This TCR was sampled from a woman aged 45-65 years with HIV. CDR3 in DNA: TGTGCCAGTAGTATAGGTCCAGGGTATGAGACCCAGTACTTC. It encodes CASSIGPGYETQYF.